This T cell receptor (beta chain) derives from a study of shared clonotypes between healthy human individuals (TCRdb year 2020). In terms of the full investigation: The cohort included a few men and a couple of women between 18 and 49 years of age. For each donor, CD4 naive and CD4 memory were each run on three plates, CD8 naive on two plates, and CD8 memory on one plate. To estimate repertoire size and how much clonotypes are shared between individuals, the study performed deep sequencing of blood TCR repertoires from roughly five healthy adults. Libraries were prepared and TCR repertoires were sequenced by different laboratories using diverse techniques, in order to increase sequencing depth and limit assay-specific biases. Leukapheresis yielded between about 0.9 and 8.9 billion PBMCs per donor.

Using the deep immunoSEQ assay, multiplex PCR amplified TCR CDR3 regions from genomic DNA. For each cell subset, the extracted genomic DNA was distributed evenly across all wells of several immunoSEQ 96-well plates, and each plate served as one replicate. Each replicate PCR for sorted subsets received approximately 220 ng genomic DNA, equal to about 30,000 T cell genomes. The purified libraries were quantified using a Qubit 3.0 fluorometer, sized with a Bioanalyzer 2100, and then quantified again using the KAPA Library Quantification kit. Every immunoSEQ 96-well plate was sequenced on a dedicated single-read 150-cycle Illumina NextSeq 550 flow cell. Concerning the study's data processing: Because the immunoSEQ output included only junctional sequences and no quality scores, the filtering could not be the same as the filtering used for full-length reads. To assign V/J genes and CDR3, sequences were annotated against IMGT germline references using PyIR, a Python wrapper for IgBLAST v1.9. Reads were filtered out if the reads had weak V/J assignments (E-value above 1e-6), no CDR3, stop codons, out-of-frame junctions, or ambiguous translated residues. V3J clonotypes were defined as sequences sharing the same inferred V gene, J gene, and CDR3 amino acid sequence. To compute the percentage overlap between repertoires, the number of shared unique clonotypes was divided by the size of the smaller repertoire. Three approaches were used to assess repertoire richness: RTK rarefaction, the Chao1 estimator, and Recon v2.1 estimates of unobserved clonotypes. For all TCRbeta clonotypes obtained by the gDNA method from a few donors, generation probabilities were computed with OLGA. The clones in this table, taken by TCRdb from immuneACCESS, are in-frame only. Not every clone is retained; where verified, under half of the shortfall comes from an unresolved V gene, and the cause of the rest is unknown. The V and J calls and clone size are taken from that table; D and trimming were inferred from the DNA. This sample is represented by over a million clones; 75% of them were singletons. The ten biggest clones cover about 1.5% of the sample.

With regard to this clone: Its antigen is not yet known. No per-base quality is available; no much larger clone lies one base away. Other DNA sequences of this sample code for an identical CDR3.

The germline V gene sets CDR1 to SGHTA and CDR2 to FQGNSA. The CDR3, from cysteine to phenylalanine, totals 15 residues. The sequence is cut down to CDR3 DNA, 45 bases in frame from base 1. Trimming takes 1 base from V and 3 bases from J, and the germline ends sit 10 bases apart. Results the study describes overall, beyond this receptor: Sampling was limited to blood, and TCR repertoires in tissue likely differ from TCR repertoires in blood. Naive subsets generally had larger estimated clonotype richness than memory subsets. Clonotypes shared by all four sorted-subset donors showed higher generation probabilities than non-shared clonotypes. The small number of donors limited the genetic and exposure-history diversity represented. When four donors were compared, the shared fraction of clonotypes was about 5.5% for naive CD4, 3% to 4% for naive CD8, 2.3% for memory CD4, and 0.4% for memory CD8. Even with the large sequencing depth, rarefaction of the sorted-subset datasets indicated that sequencing was incomplete. Pairwise subsampling indicated that sequencing depth was expected to affect the degree of clonotype sharing among donors.

Donors were healthy HIV-negative adults with no recently reported acute infections or vaccinations. Every donor was a Caucasian adult residing in Nashville, Tennessee, USA. CD4+ T cells were enriched by magnetic negative selection; naive cells were then positively selected on CD45RA, and the negative fraction formed the memory subset. Blood was obtained by leukapheresis, after which PBMCs were separated by Ficoll-Histopaque density gradient centrifugation and cryopreserved in liquid nitrogen vapor phase. Analytical flow cytometry was used to check the purity and quantity of each magnetically sorted T cell population. Each sorted fraction had its genomic DNA isolated and then quantified by UV absorbance on a Nanodrop 2000c.

The origin of this receptor is a man between 18 and 35 years old in good health. This sequence uses TRBV7-2 and TRBJ1-5; a tentative D call is TRBD1 (5 bases match). Sequencing input: memory CD4+ T cells sorted from blood. Per the publication, the cell subset or site label means: CD45RA-negative fraction. The CDR3 region reads CASSLGQGFNQPQHF. The DNA reads as follows: TGTGCCAGCAGCTTAGGTCAGGGTTTCAATCAGCCCCAGCATTTT. With all but the CDR3 taken from the reference TRBV7-2 and TRBJ1-5 genes, the full variable domain is: GAGVSQSPSNKVTEKGKDVELRCDPISGHTALYWYRQSLGQGLEFLIYFQGNSAPDKSGLPSDRFSAERTGGSVSTLTIQRTQQEDSAVYLCASSLGQGFNQPQHFGDGTRLSIL.